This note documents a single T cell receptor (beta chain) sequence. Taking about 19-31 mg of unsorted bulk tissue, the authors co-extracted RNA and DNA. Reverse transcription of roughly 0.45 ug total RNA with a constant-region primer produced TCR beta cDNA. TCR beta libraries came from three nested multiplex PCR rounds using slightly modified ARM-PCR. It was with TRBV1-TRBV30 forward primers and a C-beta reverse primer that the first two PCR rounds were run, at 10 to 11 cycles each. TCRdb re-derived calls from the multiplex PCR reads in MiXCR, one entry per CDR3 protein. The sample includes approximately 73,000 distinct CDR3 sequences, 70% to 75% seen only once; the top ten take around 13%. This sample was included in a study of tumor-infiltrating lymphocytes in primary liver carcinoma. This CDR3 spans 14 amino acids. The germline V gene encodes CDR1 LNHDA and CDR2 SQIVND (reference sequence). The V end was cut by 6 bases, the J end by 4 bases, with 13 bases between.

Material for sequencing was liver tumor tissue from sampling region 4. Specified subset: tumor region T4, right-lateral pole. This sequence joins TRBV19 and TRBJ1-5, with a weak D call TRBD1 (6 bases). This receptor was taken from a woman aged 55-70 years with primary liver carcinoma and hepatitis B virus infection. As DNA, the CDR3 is TGTGCCAGTAGACCGGACAGCCGAAATCAGCCCCAGCATTTT. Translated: CASRPDSRNQPQHF. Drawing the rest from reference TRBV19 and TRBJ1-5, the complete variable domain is DGGITQSPKYLFRKEGQNVTLSCEQNLNHDAMYWYRQDPGQGLRLIYYSQIVNDFQKGDIAEGYSVSREKKESFPLTVTSAQKNPTAFYLCASRPDSRNQPQHFGDGTRLSIL.